The following is a T cell receptor beta chain sequence with its context. Only in-frame clones appear in the TCRdb table, and some are missing; sequencing was by immunoSEQ multiplex PCR. This table holds over 60,000 clones, approximately 91% found once. These data are taken from a study of blood T cell repertoires in COVID-19. Germline V gene data show CDR1 as MDHEN and CDR2 as SYDVKM. V was trimmed by 1 base and J by 8 bases, leaving 8 bases between them. The CDR3 has 12 amino acids. Source material: peripheral blood. The receptor was isolated from a man between 70 and 80 years old with active or convalescent COVID-19. The chain couples TRBV28 to TRBJ1-1; possibly TRBD1 for D (6 bases). The CDR3 region has the DNA TGTGCCAGCAGTTTATCGGACAGAGAAGCTTTCTTT. Translation: CASSLSDREAFF.